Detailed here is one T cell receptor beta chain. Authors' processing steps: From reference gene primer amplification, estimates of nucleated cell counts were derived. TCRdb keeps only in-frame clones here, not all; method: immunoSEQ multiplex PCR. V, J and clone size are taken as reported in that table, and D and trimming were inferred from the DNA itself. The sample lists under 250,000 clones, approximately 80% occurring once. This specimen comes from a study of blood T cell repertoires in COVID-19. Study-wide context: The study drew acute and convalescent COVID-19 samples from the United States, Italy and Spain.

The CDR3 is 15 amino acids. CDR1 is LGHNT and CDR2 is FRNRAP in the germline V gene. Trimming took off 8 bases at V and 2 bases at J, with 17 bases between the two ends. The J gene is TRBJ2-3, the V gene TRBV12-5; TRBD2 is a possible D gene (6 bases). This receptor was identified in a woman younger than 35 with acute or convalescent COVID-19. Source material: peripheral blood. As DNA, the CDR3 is TGTGCTAGTCGGCCGCCGGGAGTTTCCACAGATACGCAGTATTTT. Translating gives CASRPPGVSTDTQYF. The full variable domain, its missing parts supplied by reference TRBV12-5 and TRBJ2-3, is DARVTQTPRHKVTEMGQEVTMRCQPILGHNTVFWYRQTMMQGLELLAYFRNRAPLDDSGMPKDRFSAEMPDATLATLKIQPSEPRDSAVYFCASRPPGVSTDTQYFGPGTRLTVL.